This T cell receptor (beta chain) was identified in a study of technical replicates of blood from several donors. Using immunoSEQ multiplex PCR, the repertoire was profiled, and TCRdb retains in-frame clones only, with some absent. Here the sample spans about 50,000 clones, 90% to 97% being singletons. J lost 6 bases, V lost 6 bases, and 8 bases had no gene match. Germline loops: CDR1 SGHTA, CDR2 FQGTGA. The CDR3 spans 16 residues. This rearrangement joins TRBV7-3 to TRBJ2-2; TRBD1 aligns across 12 bases. The specimen sequenced was T cells isolated from PBMCs. This TCR was recovered from a human donor in good health. The CDR3 region is CASRDPGTGGPGELFF. The CDR3 nucleotides are TGTGCCAGCAGAGACCCGGGGACAGGGGGCCCCGGGGAGCTGTTTTTT.